The rows below give T cell receptor beta chains drawn from one sample of a study of blood T cell repertoires in COVID-19. Data came from immunoSEQ multiplex PCR; TCRdb stores just in-frame clones and leaves some out. The sample holds 100,000 to 150,000 clones; over 55% are singletons and the top ten take 2% to 2.5%. Source material: peripheral blood. All receptors derive from a woman between 70 and 85 years old with acute or convalescent COVID-19. Each CDR3 is given with its conserved first and last residue. Each record gives: CDR3 DNA, CDR3 protein, V gene, clone size, J gene, D gene. A D gene is named only where the DNA matches it firmly. Size tells how often a clone was seen (once, few, many) or the class of an expanded clone, and some rows leave it out.

CDR3nt: TGTGCCAGCAGCCCCACAGGCTCTTTAGGCTATGGCTACACCTTC
CDR3aa: CASSPTGSLGYGYTF
v_gene: TRBV5-8
abundance: -
j_gene: TRBJ1-2
d_gene: -

CDR3nt: TGTGCCAGCAGTGACAGGGGACTAGCGGGAGACGAGCAGTACTTC
CDR3aa: CASSDRGLAGDEQYF
v_gene: TRBV25-1
abundance: -
j_gene: TRBJ2-7
d_gene: TRBD2

CDR3nt: TGTGCCAGTAGTCTACAATACAGGGCAACTAATGAAAAACTGTTTTTT
CDR3aa: CASSLQYRATNEKLFF
v_gene: TRBV19
abundance: -
j_gene: TRBJ1-4
d_gene: -

CDR3nt: TGTGCCAGCAGCTCGGACAGCCTTAATGAAAAACTGTTTTTT
CDR3aa: CASSSDSLNEKLFF
v_gene: TRBV7-9
abundance: few
j_gene: TRBJ1-4
d_gene: -

CDR3nt: TGTGCCAGCAGGAGGGGGCTGACTGAAGCTTTCTTT
CDR3aa: CASRRGLTEAFF
v_gene: TRBV12-3/TRBV12-4
abundance: -
j_gene: TRBJ1-1
d_gene: TRBD1

CDR3nt: TGTGCCAGTAGTATAAACCCGCAGGTGCCCAACTACACCTTC
CDR3aa: CASSINPQVPNYTF
v_gene: TRBV19
abundance: -
j_gene: TRBJ1-2
d_gene: -

CDR3nt: TGTGCCAGCAGCTTAGCAGGGGTAGACGGCTACACCTTC
CDR3aa: CASSLAGVDGYTF
v_gene: TRBV7-2
abundance: -
j_gene: TRBJ1-2
d_gene: -

CDR3nt: TGTGCCAGCAGCCAGGATGTCCGGACAGAAAGCAATCAGCCCCAGCATTTT
CDR3aa: CASSQDVRTESNQPQHF
v_gene: TRBV4-2
abundance: -
j_gene: TRBJ1-5
d_gene: -

CDR3nt: TGTGCCAGCAGTCCCGGGACAGGGGGTTGGCAGCCCCAGCATTTT
CDR3aa: CASSPGTGGWQPQHF
v_gene: TRBV6-5
abundance: -
j_gene: TRBJ1-5
d_gene: TRBD1

CDR3nt: TGCGCCAGCACGACTAGCGGGAGGGTAGGATCCTACAATGAGCAGTTCTTC
CDR3aa: CASTTSGRVGSYNEQFF
v_gene: TRBV10-2
abundance: -
j_gene: TRBJ2-1
d_gene: TRBD2

CDR3nt: TGCAGCGTTGCGGACAGGGGGATCTCCTACGAGCAGTACTTC
CDR3aa: CSVADRGISYEQYF
v_gene: TRBV29-1
abundance: -
j_gene: TRBJ2-7
d_gene: TRBD1

CDR3nt: TGTGCCAGTAGTGGGGCAAGAAAGCTCTCCACAGATACGCAGTATTTT
CDR3aa: CASSGARKLSTDTQYF
v_gene: TRBV28
abundance: -
j_gene: TRBJ2-3
d_gene: -

CDR3nt: TGTGCCAGCAGCTCGAGACTAGCGGGAAGCAATGAGCAGTTCTTC
CDR3aa: CASSSRLAGSNEQFF
v_gene: TRBV13
abundance: -
j_gene: TRBJ2-1
d_gene: TRBD2

CDR3nt: TGTGCCAGCAGCCCGGGGGAAAGCACAGATACGCAGTATTTT
CDR3aa: CASSPGESTDTQYF
v_gene: TRBV3-1/TRBV3-2
abundance: few
j_gene: TRBJ2-3
d_gene: -

CDR3nt: TGCGCCAGCAGCTTAAACCCCTTGGGGGGATATGGCTACACCTTC
CDR3aa: CASSLNPLGGYGYTF
v_gene: TRBV5-1
abundance: -
j_gene: TRBJ1-2
d_gene: -

CDR3nt: TGCGCCAGCAGCTTCTACGCGGGGGACACCATATATTTT
CDR3aa: CASSFYAGDTIYF
v_gene: TRBV4-1
abundance: -
j_gene: TRBJ1-3
d_gene: -

CDR3nt: TGTGCCAGCAGCTTAGTGGCTAGCGGGGCCCACGAGCAGTACTTC
CDR3aa: CASSLVASGAHEQYF
v_gene: TRBV7-2
abundance: many
j_gene: TRBJ2-7
d_gene: TRBD2

CDR3nt: TGTGCCAGCAGCCAAGCGACTAGTGCGACCCAGTACTTC
CDR3aa: CASSQATSATQYF
v_gene: TRBV3-1/TRBV3-2
abundance: -
j_gene: TRBJ2-5
d_gene: -

CDR3nt: TGTGCCTGGAGTGCAGATCCCACAGGGGGCGACTATGGCTACACCTTC
CDR3aa: CAWSADPTGGDYGYTF
v_gene: TRBV30
abundance: -
j_gene: TRBJ1-2
d_gene: TRBD1

CDR3nt: TGTGCCAGCATTTTAGGGTTAGGGCTAGCGAAGAATGAGCAGTTCTTC
CDR3aa: CASILGLGLAKNEQFF
v_gene: TRBV2
abundance: -
j_gene: TRBJ2-1
d_gene: -

CDR3nt: TGTGCCAGCTCGCTGGGCGTAGCGGGAGCAAACACCGGGGAGCTGTTTTTT
CDR3aa: CASSLGVAGANTGELFF
v_gene: TRBV18
abundance: few
j_gene: TRBJ2-2
d_gene: TRBD2

CDR3nt: TGTGCCAGCAGCTTATCGGTCCTTTCATCACAGCCCCAGCATTTT
CDR3aa: CASSLSVLSSQPQHF
v_gene: TRBV7-2
abundance: -
j_gene: TRBJ1-5
d_gene: -

CDR3nt: TGCGCCAGCAGCGGAACAGGGGCCACTGAAGCTTTCTTT
CDR3aa: CASSGTGATEAFF
v_gene: TRBV5-1
abundance: -
j_gene: TRBJ1-1
d_gene: TRBD1

CDR3nt: TGTGCCAGCAGCTTAGTATCCACCGGGGAGCTGTTTTTT
CDR3aa: CASSLVSTGELFF
v_gene: TRBV11-2
abundance: -
j_gene: TRBJ2-2
d_gene: -

CDR3nt: TGCGCCAGCAGCCAAGGATTTAAGGGCAGCGGCTCAGATACGCAGTATTTT
CDR3aa: CASSQGFKGSGSDTQYF
v_gene: TRBV4-3
abundance: few
j_gene: TRBJ2-3
d_gene: -

CDR3nt: TGTGCCAGTAGCCTGGGGCTAGTCGGCACAGATACGCAGTATTTT
CDR3aa: CASSLGLVGTDTQYF
v_gene: TRBV19
abundance: -
j_gene: TRBJ2-3
d_gene: -

CDR3nt: TGTGCCAGCAGCTCCCCGCCCGGGGACAGACAAGCCAAAAACATTCAGTACTTC
CDR3aa: CASSSPPGDRQAKNIQYF
v_gene: TRBV11-2
abundance: -
j_gene: TRBJ2-4
d_gene: TRBD1

CDR3nt: TGTGCCAGCAGCTCCCGGGGGGCCTATGAGCAGTTCTTC
CDR3aa: CASSSRGAYEQFF
v_gene: TRBV11-2
abundance: few
j_gene: TRBJ2-1
d_gene: -

CDR3nt: TGCGCCAGCAGCCAAGGTGGCCATGGAAACACCATATATTTT
CDR3aa: CASSQGGHGNTIYF
v_gene: TRBV4-3
abundance: -
j_gene: TRBJ1-3
d_gene: -

CDR3nt: TGTGCCAGCCCCCCGGCGTCGGGGGCGAACACCGGGGAGCTGTTTTTT
CDR3aa: CASPPASGANTGELFF
v_gene: TRBV21-1
abundance: -
j_gene: TRBJ2-2
d_gene: -

CDR3nt: TGTGCCAGCAGCTTGGGGCTAGGGGATGAGCAGTTCTTC
CDR3aa: CASSLGLGDEQFF
v_gene: TRBV5-4
abundance: -
j_gene: TRBJ2-1
d_gene: -

CDR3nt: TGTGCCAGCAGCAACGGGATAAATGGGGCCAACGTCCTGACTTTC
CDR3aa: CASSNGINGANVLTF
v_gene: TRBV3-1/TRBV3-2
abundance: -
j_gene: TRBJ2-6
d_gene: -

CDR3nt: TGTGCCAGCAGTCTCTCCGGGAGTACTGAAGCTTTCTTT
CDR3aa: CASSLSGSTEAFF
v_gene: TRBV12-3/TRBV12-4
abundance: -
j_gene: TRBJ1-1
d_gene: -

CDR3nt: TGTGCCAGCAGCTTGACTGGACAGGGTCCTAGGGAGCAGTACTTC
CDR3aa: CASSLTGQGPREQYF
v_gene: TRBV5-5
abundance: -
j_gene: TRBJ2-7
d_gene: TRBD1

CDR3nt: TGTGCCAGCAGTTCAGGGAATGGCTACACCTTC
CDR3aa: CASSSGNGYTF
v_gene: TRBV28
abundance: -
j_gene: TRBJ1-2
d_gene: -

CDR3nt: TGTGCCAGCAGCCACTTCAGAGGGGGACAGGGGCGGTACAATGAGCAGTTCTTC
CDR3aa: CASSHFRGGQGRYNEQFF
v_gene: TRBV3-1/TRBV3-2
abundance: -
j_gene: TRBJ2-1
d_gene: TRBD1

CDR3nt: TGTGCCAGTAGTCCCGGGACTCGAGGAGATACGCAGTATTTT
CDR3aa: CASSPGTRGDTQYF
v_gene: TRBV19
abundance: once
j_gene: TRBJ2-3
d_gene: -

CDR3nt: TGTGCCAGCTCACCGTTCGGGACAGCGAGAAACACCATATATTTT
CDR3aa: CASSPFGTARNTIYF
v_gene: TRBV18
abundance: few
j_gene: TRBJ1-3
d_gene: TRBD1

CDR3nt: TGTGCCATCTTGAGACAGGGCACAGATACGCAGTATTTT
CDR3aa: CAILRQGTDTQYF
v_gene: TRBV10-3
abundance: -
j_gene: TRBJ2-3
d_gene: -

CDR3nt: TGTGCCAGCAGCCAAGACCGAGGGAGGGGGGAGCAGTACTTC
CDR3aa: CASSQDRGRGEQYF
v_gene: TRBV7-6
abundance: few
j_gene: TRBJ2-7
d_gene: -

CDR3nt: TGTGCTAGTGGTGAAGCGTTCTACAATGAGCAGTTCTTC
CDR3aa: CASGEAFYNEQFF
v_gene: TRBV12-5
abundance: -
j_gene: TRBJ2-1
d_gene: -

CDR3nt: TGTGCCAGCAGTTGGACAGGGGGCCTGGAGACCCAGTACTTC
CDR3aa: CASSWTGGLETQYF
v_gene: TRBV6-5
abundance: -
j_gene: TRBJ2-5
d_gene: TRBD1

CDR3nt: TGTGCCAGCAGTTTGTTTTCAGTCTATGGCTACACCTTC
CDR3aa: CASSLFSVYGYTF
v_gene: TRBV28
abundance: -
j_gene: TRBJ1-2
d_gene: -

CDR3nt: TGCGCCAGCAGCAACAAGCGGGGCACCGGGGAGCTGTTTTTT
CDR3aa: CASSNKRGTGELFF
v_gene: TRBV5-1
abundance: few
j_gene: TRBJ2-2
d_gene: TRBD2

CDR3nt: TGTGCCAGCAGCAAGATGTACAGTAACACTGAAGCTTTCTTT
CDR3aa: CASSKMYSNTEAFF
v_gene: TRBV21-1
abundance: -
j_gene: TRBJ1-1
d_gene: -

CDR3nt: TGTGCCAGCAGTCCCAAACTAGCGGGAGGGCACACCGGGGAGCTGTTTTTT
CDR3aa: CASSPKLAGGHTGELFF
v_gene: TRBV6-6
abundance: once
j_gene: TRBJ2-2
d_gene: TRBD2

CDR3nt: TGCAGCGTTTTCCTCCAGGGTGAGCAGTTCTTC
CDR3aa: CSVFLQGEQFF
v_gene: TRBV29-1
abundance: -
j_gene: TRBJ2-1
d_gene: -

CDR3nt: TGTGCCAGTAGTAACCTAGCGGGTGGCAATGAGCAGTTCTTC
CDR3aa: CASSNLAGGNEQFF
v_gene: TRBV19
abundance: once
j_gene: TRBJ2-1
d_gene: TRBD2

CDR3nt: TGTGCCAGCAGCTCCGGACTAGCGGGAAACTACGAGCAGTACTTC
CDR3aa: CASSSGLAGNYEQYF
v_gene: TRBV11-2
abundance: few
j_gene: TRBJ2-7
d_gene: TRBD2

CDR3nt: TGCGCCAGCAGTGAAACGGGAAACACTGAAGCTTTCTTT
CDR3aa: CASSETGNTEAFF
v_gene: TRBV10-1
abundance: -
j_gene: TRBJ1-1
d_gene: -

CDR3nt: TGTGCCAGCAGTGAAGAGGGTACGTTAGCGGGAGTTTACAATGAGCAGTTCTTC
CDR3aa: CASSEEGTLAGVYNEQFF
v_gene: TRBV6-1
abundance: -
j_gene: TRBJ2-1
d_gene: TRBD2

CDR3nt: TGTGCCAGCAGTGAATATCGGGACAATGCTGAAGCTTTCTTT
CDR3aa: CASSEYRDNAEAFF
v_gene: TRBV25-1
abundance: -
j_gene: TRBJ1-1
d_gene: -

CDR3nt: TGTGCCTGGAGTATTGCAGCGGGCATGGACATTCAGTACTTC
CDR3aa: CAWSIAAGMDIQYF
v_gene: TRBV30
abundance: -
j_gene: TRBJ2-4
d_gene: -

CDR3nt: TGTGCCAGCAGCTTCGACAGGGGGGCTAATGAAAAACTGTTTTTT
CDR3aa: CASSFDRGANEKLFF
v_gene: TRBV5-4
abundance: many
j_gene: TRBJ1-4
d_gene: TRBD1

CDR3nt: TGTGCCAGCACTAGAGGAGTAGTGGCCTACGAGCAGTACTTC
CDR3aa: CASTRGVVAYEQYF
v_gene: TRBV9
abundance: -
j_gene: TRBJ2-7
d_gene: -